The next 21 T cell receptor beta chains were all read from a single sample in a study of identifying expanded T cells in peripheral blood. Only in-frame clones appear in the TCRdb table, and some are missing; sequencing was by immunoSEQ multiplex PCR. Among some 96,000 clones listed, 80% to 90% were seen once. Sequenced input: blood. The receptors here all came from a person aged 18 to 75 in good health.

The chain carries TRBV7-6 and TRBJ2-7; TRBD2 aligns across 10 bases. The V segment lost 1 base and the J segment 5 bases; nucleotides outside the gene matches: 5. The CDR3 contains 15 residues. Germline CDR1 SGHVS, CDR2 FNYEAQ. The CDR3 region has the DNA TGTGCCAGCAGCTTAGGTCTAGCGGGAGTGAACGAGCAGTACTTC. Its protein is CASSLGLAGVNEQYF. The whole variable domain, filled in from reference TRBV7-6 and TRBJ2-7, reads GAGVSQSPRYKVTKRGQDVALRCDPISGHVSLYWYRQALGQGPEFLTYFNYEAQQDKSGLPNDRFSAERPEGSISTLTIQRTEQRDSAMYRCASSLGLAGVNEQYFGPGTRLTVT.

This chain joins TRBV5-1 and TRBJ2-2, with D tentatively TRBD1 (5 bases). Per germline, CDR1 SGHRS and CDR2 YFSETQ. This CDR3 is built from 14 residues. V lost 2 bases to trimming and J lost 6 bases, with 11 bases between them. For the CDR3, the DNA is TGCGCCAGCAGCTTCGCAGGGATGGCCGGGGAGCTGTTTTTT. Its translation is CASSFAGMAGELFF.

This chain connects TRBV11-3 to TRBJ2-5; D is unclear. CDR3 size: 11 residues. Trimming took off 5 bases at V and 5 bases at J, with 6 bases between the two ends. In germline, CDR1 is SGHNT, CDR2 YENEEA. The CDR3 DNA reads TGTGCCAGCAGCCTCATGGAGACCCAGTACTTC. Protein: CASSLMETQYF.

This clone has only one observation. J is TRBJ2-5 and V is TRBV10-3; 9 bases are a match to TRBD2. This CDR3 region has 17 residues. Unmatched junction bases numbered 11, after V lost 1 base and J lost 5 bases. Looked up from germline, CDR1 is ENHRY and CDR2 is SYGVKD. CDR3 sequence reads: CAISEFSRGRAGETQYF. The CDR3 DNA reads as TGTGCCATCAGTGAGTTCTCCCGCGGGAGGGCCGGTGAGACCCAGTACTTC.

The V gene is TRBV2, the J gene TRBJ1-5; a weak D match, TRBD1 (6 bases). V lost 6 bases, J lost 0 bases, and 9 bases lay in between. The CDR3 extends over 14 amino acids. CDR1 and CDR2 (germline): SNHLY, FYNNEI. The CDR3 DNA follows: TGTGCCAGCAGAGGGGGTTATAGCAATCAGCCCCAGCATTTT. It specifies CASRGGYSNQPQHF.

CDR3 in DNA: TGTGCCATCAAGCCTGATGGCGGGAGGGGGACCCAGTACTTC. It codes for CAIKPDGGRGTQYF. The V and J genes are TRBV10-3 and TRBJ2-5; 9 bases align to TRBD2. The CDR3 is made up of 14 amino acids. J lost 7 bases, V lost 7 bases, and 10 bases had no gene match. Germline lookup yields CDR1 ENHRY and CDR2 SYGVKD.

The V and J genes are TRBV7-2 and TRBJ2-3, with 8 positions matching TRBD2. This CDR3 has 19 residues. Germline V gene lookup returns CDR1 SGHTA and CDR2 FQGNSA. V trimming: 5 bases; J trimming: 2 bases; junction bases outside the gene matches: 18. Here the CDR3 reads CASSPLGRGVRDSTDTQYF. DNA for the CDR3: TGTGCCAGCAGCCCGCTGGGGCGGGGGGTCAGGGATTCCACAGATACGCAGTATTTT.

The chain links TRBV5-1 to TRBJ1-1; TRBD1 might be the D (6 bases). Per germline, CDR1 SGHRS and CDR2 YFSETQ. The CDR3 loop spans 13 amino acids. V was pared by 0 bases and J by 8 bases, with 11 bases between. The CDR3 reads CASSLVQDSEAFF. The CDR3 DNA is TGCGCCAGCAGCTTGGTCCAGGACAGCGAAGCTTTCTTT.

The chain recombines TRBV5-1 with TRBJ1-1; 9 nucleotides line up with TRBD1. The CDR3 consists of 15 residues. V gave up 0 bases and J gave up 6 bases; unmatched junction bases: 6. Germline V gene data show CDR1 as SGHRS and CDR2 as YFSETQ. Written as DNA, the CDR3 is TGCGCCAGCAGCTTGGGGACAGGGGTACGGGCTGAAGCTTTCTTT. The encoded protein is CASSLGTGVRAEAFF.

This chain joins TRBV27 and TRBJ2-5; tentative D call: TRBD1 (6 bases). This CDR3 comprises 14 residues. Trimming cost V 5 bases and J 5 bases, with 15 bases left between them. Germline V gene lookup returns CDR1 MNHEY and CDR2 SMNVEV (reference sequence). The CDR3 DNA sequence: TGTGCCAGCAGTAACAGGGAGAGGTTTGAGACCCAGTACTTC. It translates to CASSNRERFETQYF.

V usage is TRBV9 and J usage is TRBJ2-3; no definite D call. Deletions cut 0 bases from V and 0 bases from J, with 11 bases between. CDR1 is SGDLS, CDR2 YYNGEE, per germline. The CDR3 loop spans 16 amino acids. DNA of the CDR3: TGTGCCAGCAGCGTAGCGGGCGTAAGTAGCACAGATACGCAGTATTTT. This codes for CASSVAGVSSTDTQYF.

V and J are TRBV7-9 and TRBJ1-2; D possibly corresponds to TRBD1 (6 bases). From germline, CDR1 is SEHNR and CDR2 FQNEAQ (reference sequence). The CDR3 loop spans 16 amino acids. V dropped 4 bases and J dropped 8 bases, with 23 bases sitting between them. CDR3 in DNA: TGTGCCAGCAGCTCGCCGGGACAAGACCATCGGGGCGGCTACACCTTC. Translation: CASSSPGQDHRGGYTF.

This clone was recorded once. A junction boundary mismatches the germline segment, possibly from a read error. The chain carries TRBV6-5 and TRBJ2-7; TRBD1 agrees at 8 bases. CDR3 length: 14 amino acids. Germline V CDR1 and CDR2: MNHEY, SVGAGI. The CDR3 protein is CASSPGTGPYGQYF. Here the CDR3 DNA reads TGTGCCAGCAGTCCCGGGACAGGACCCTACGGGCAGTACTTC.

The sample holds one count of this clone. The V gene is TRBV13, the J gene TRBJ1-4, with 9 bases aligning to TRBD1. The CDR3 length is 15 residues. Trimming took 0 bases from V and 10 from J; bases not matched to a gene: 6. Germline values: CDR1 PRHDT, CDR2 FYEKMQ (reference sequence). The CDR3 bases are TGTGCCAGCAGCTTAGGGGTCCCGGGACAGGGAAAACTGTTTTTT. This codes for CASSLGVPGQGKLFF.

The chain joins TRBV19 to TRBJ1-3; D gene unclear. CDR1 is LNHDA, CDR2 SQIVND, per germline (reference sequence). V lost 2 bases, J lost 7 bases, and 9 bases lay in between. CDR3 length equals 13 residues. CDR3 nucleotide sequence: TGTGCCAGTAGTATATCGACCGGGAACACCATATATTTT. This translates into CASSISTGNTIYF.

This clone was seen a few times. The V gene is TRBV2, the J gene TRBJ1-2, with D possibly being TRBD1 (5 bases). This CDR3 has 12 residues. Germline V gives CDR1 SNHLY, CDR2 FYNNEI. V lost 6 bases, J lost 2 bases, and 7 bases lay in between. CDR3 nucleotide sequence: TGTGCCAGCAGCCGGGACAACTATGGCTACACCTTC. This gives the protein CASSRDNYGYTF.

In this sample, this clone turned up a few times. V usage is TRBV5-1 and J usage is TRBJ1-2, with D perhaps matching TRBD1 (5 bases). Trimming shortened V by 0 bases and J by 1 base, and 7 bases separated the two germline ends. The germline V gene has CDR1 SGHRS and CDR2 YFSETQ. This CDR3 contains 14 residues. CDR3 sequence reads: CASSLEGYNYGYTF. CDR3 DNA: TGCGCCAGCAGCTTGGAGGGGTATAACTATGGCTACACCTTC.

The rearrangement uses TRBV6-8 and TRBJ1-2, with a weak D call TRBD1 (5 bases). The V end lost 2 bases, the J end lost 4 bases, and 11 bases lay between the germline ends. Germline CDR1 and CDR2: MNHGY and SAAAGT. The CDR3 has 14 residues. CDR3 sequence reads: CASSYPDRGYGYTF. The CDR3 nucleotides read TGTGCCAGCAGTTACCCCGACAGAGGCTATGGCTACACCTTC.

The V gene is TRBV6-5, the J gene TRBJ1-2; D call uncertain. Germline CDR1 is MNHEY and CDR2 is SVGAGI. V lost 6 bases, J lost 7 bases, and 15 bases lay in between. CDR3 size: 13 residues. The CDR3 coding sequence is TGTGCCAGCAGCGATTTAGGGTTGGGTGGCTACACCTTC. Residues: CASSDLGLGGYTF.

CDR3 DNA: TGTGCCAGCAGTGGACCGGGACTAGCGAGACGTTTCGGCGGGGAGCTGTTTTTT. This encodes CASSGPGLARRFGGELFF. The rearrangement links TRBV6-1 to TRBJ2-2; the match to TRBD2 covers 10 bases. Trimming at V came to 4 bases and at J to 7 bases, leaving 15 bases not matched to a gene. The CDR3 contains 18 residues. Germline-derived CDR1 and CDR2 are MNHNS and SASEGT.

The chain carries TRBV7-3 and TRBJ2-3; TRBD2 matches at 14 bases. The germline gives CDR1 SGHTA, CDR2 FQGTGA. The ends lost 5 bases at V and 6 bases at J; junction bases unmatched: 7. This CDR3 has 16 amino acids. The CDR3: CASSPTSGGATDTQYF. In nucleotides, the CDR3 is TGTGCCAGCAGCCCGACTAGCGGGGGGGCAACGGATACGCAGTATTTT.